This is a list of T cell receptor beta chains from one sample in a study of molecular identifiers for immune sequencing clone quantification. TCRdb called the PCR reads again in MiXCR, with one record for every CDR3 protein. The data hold a few hundred thousand distinct CDR3 sequences, with about a quarter observed a single time. The sequenced material came from naive CD8+ T cells from blood, with Jurkat cell RNA spiked in. Receptors were obtained from a human donor in good health. Some libraries in this study had Jurkat cell RNA spiked in. Both conserved end residues are trimmed from each CDR3. Each record gives: CDR3 protein, clone size, D gene, J gene, V gene. The D gene is left open where the match is weak. Clone size, where shown, is once, few, many, or a class for clones that have expanded.

ASSVQGNLGTEAF	NA	TRBD1	TRBJ1-1	TRBV7-2
ATSDWDSSNTGELF	few	TRBD1	TRBJ2-2	TRBV24-1
ASSTGDSTYTEAF	many	TRBD1	TRBJ1-1	TRBV9
ASKLVPDQGTQY	NA	NA	TRBJ2-5	TRBV2
ASSYVYEQY	few	NA	TRBJ2-7	TRBV6-2/TRBV6-3
ASSPVGQGTGELF	NA	TRBD1	TRBJ2-2	TRBV28
ASSHKGEMAGELF	NA	NA	TRBJ2-2	TRBV4-1
ASRYLRPGGNQPQH	NA	NA	TRBJ1-5	TRBV6-2/TRBV6-3
ATSYWGDQETQY	NA	NA	TRBJ2-5	TRBV24-1
ASSLGLGPQTQETQY	NA	NA	TRBJ2-5	TRBV13
AISEPTSGVGETQY	NA	TRBD2	TRBJ2-5	TRBV10-3
ASSYSNQDDTISNEKLF	many	NA	TRBJ1-4	TRBV6-2/TRBV6-3
ASRQGVYNEGQF	NA	TRBD1	TRBJ2-1	TRBV6-2/TRBV6-3
ASSLSISYDLV	few	NA	TRBJ2-5	TRBV27
ASSQNPMWATGKLL	NA	NA	TRBJ2-2	TRBV4-2
SVRVGKNYGYT	NA	NA	TRBJ1-2	TRBV29-1
ASSVGSNTEAF	many	NA	TRBJ1-1	TRBV9
ASSPTGGKMNTEAF	many	TRBD1	TRBJ1-1	TRBV5-1
ASQGAANTEAF	NA	NA	TRBJ1-1	TRBV30